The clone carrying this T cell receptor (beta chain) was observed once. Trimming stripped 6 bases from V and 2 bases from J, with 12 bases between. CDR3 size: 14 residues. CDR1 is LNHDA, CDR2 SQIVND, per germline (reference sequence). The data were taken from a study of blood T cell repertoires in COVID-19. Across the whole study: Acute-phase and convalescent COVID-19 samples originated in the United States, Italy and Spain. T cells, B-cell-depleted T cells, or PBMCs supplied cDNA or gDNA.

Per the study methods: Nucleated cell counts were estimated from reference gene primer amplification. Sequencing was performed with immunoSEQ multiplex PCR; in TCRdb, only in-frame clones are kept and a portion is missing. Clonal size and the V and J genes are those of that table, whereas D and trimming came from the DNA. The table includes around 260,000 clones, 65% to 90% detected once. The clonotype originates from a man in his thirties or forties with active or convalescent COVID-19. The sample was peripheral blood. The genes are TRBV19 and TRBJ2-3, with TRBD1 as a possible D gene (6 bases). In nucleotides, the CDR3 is TGTGCCAGTAGCCTACGGGACAACACAGATACGCAGTATTTT. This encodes CASSLRDNTDTQYF.